These 27 T cell receptor beta chains share one sample of origin, sequenced in a study of blood T cells in healthy people across ages. A J-beta primer mix and a sample-barcoded 5' primer were used in a second PCR of roughly 6 to 11 cycles. Each CDR3 protein is one row after TCRdb ran MiXCR on the 5' RACE reads. This sample carries about 1.4 million distinct CDR3 sequences, approximately 63% of them seen once, and the ten largest clones take roughly 6.3%. Sequenced material: blood. The receptors stem from a man between 18 and 29 years old in good health.

The sample holds a few counts of this clonotype. The genes are TRBV12-3 or TRBV12-4 and TRBJ2-5; D is ambiguous. This CDR3 comprises 14 residues. V dropped 5 bases and J dropped 2 bases, with 12 bases sitting between them. CDR3 nucleotide sequence: TGTGCCAGCAGTCCCACAGCCAGGCAAGAGACCCAGTACTTC. This codes for CASSPTARQETQYF.

The CDR3 DNA follows: TGTGCCAGCAACTCTGGCACTGAAGCTTTCTTT. Its translation is CASNSGTEAFF. This chain joins TRBV27 and TRBJ1-1; D call uncertain. This CDR3 is built from 11 residues. Germline CDR1 reads MNHEY; CDR2 reads SMNVEV (reference sequence). Trimming pared 7 bases from V and 4 bases from J, leaving 7 bases between.

The chain recombines TRBV6-2 or TRBV6-3 with TRBJ2-2, with D perhaps matching TRBD1 (6 bases). The CDR3 spans 17 residues. The V gene's germline CDR1 is MNHEY and CDR2 SVGEGT. With 6 bases removed from V and 0 bases from J, the gap between germline ends came to 17 bases. The CDR3 DNA reads TGTGCCAGCAGACTAAGCCTACAGGGCCCGAACACCGGGGAGCTGTTTTTT. Protein: CASRLSLQGPNTGELFF.

The V gene is TRBV7-8, the J gene TRBJ2-7; no clear D. The ends were cut back, 4 bases at V and 4 bases at J, with 14 bases in the middle. Per germline, CDR1 SGHVS and CDR2 FQNEAQ. The CDR3 is 14 amino acids. CDR3 loop: CASSSVSGPYEQYF. CDR3 in DNA: TGTGCCAGCAGCTCCGTATCTGGGCCTTACGAGCAGTACTTC.

The chain is built from TRBV3-1 and TRBJ1-2; D unresolved. Germline values: CDR1 LGHDT, CDR2 YNNKEL (reference sequence). The CDR3 loop spans 19 amino acids. V shed 4 bases and J shed 1 base, with 25 bases lying between them. CDR3 in DNA: TGTGCCAGCAGCCCCTATACCTCTAGCCACCGGAAGGATAACTATGGCTACACCTTC. This codes for CASSPYTSSHRKDNYGYTF.

The V call is TRBV27, the J call TRBJ2-5; tentatively, D is TRBD2 (5 bases). The CDR3 is made up of 16 amino acids. The germline V and J ends were trimmed by 5 bases and 0 bases, with 16 bases remaining between them. The germline gives CDR1 MNHEY, CDR2 SMNVEV (reference sequence). CDR3 protein: CASSRGLRRYQETQYF. The CDR3 DNA sequence: TGTGCCAGCAGTCGTGGACTCCGGCGGTACCAAGAGACCCAGTACTTC.

The chain couples TRBV18 to TRBJ2-1; 13 nucleotides agree with TRBD2. The CDR3 is 17 residues long. Germline V gives CDR1 KGHSH, CDR2 LQKENI. V shed 1 base and J 0 bases; nucleotides not matched to a gene: 0. CDR3 bases: TGTGCCAGCTCACCACGGACTAGCGGGAGCTCCTACAATGAGCAGTTCTTC. Its translation is CASSPRTSGSSYNEQFF.

This clonotype was counted once. V gene TRBV6-1 combines with J gene TRBJ2-5; 7 bases line up with TRBD2. Germline CDR1 is MNHNS and CDR2 is SASEGT. V trimming: 6 bases; J trimming: 5 bases; junction bases outside the gene matches: 15. This CDR3 region has 16 residues. The CDR3 nucleotides are TGTGCCAGCAGCCAACCCAAGGGCGGGAGCGTGGAGACCCAGTACTTC. This codes for CASSQPKGGSVETQYF.

The genes are TRBV7-2 and TRBJ2-1, with D possibly TRBD1 on 5 matching bases. The CDR3 extends over 15 amino acids. Trimming cost V 3 bases and J 3 bases, with 12 bases left between them. Germline-derived CDR1 and CDR2 are SGHTA and FQGNSA. CDR3 residues: CASSFRKQDYNEQFF. The CDR3, as DNA: TGTGCCAGCAGCTTTAGGAAACAGGACTACAATGAGCAGTTCTTC.

The sample holds many counts of this clonotype. This chain joins TRBV24-1 and TRBJ1-2; D gene uncertain. This CDR3 is built from 13 residues. Germline CDR1 is KGHDR and CDR2 is SFDVKD. Trimming took 1 base from V and 6 from J, leaving 8 bases between them. CDR3 nucleotides: TGTGCCACCAGTGATTTACGAGGGCATGGCTACACCTTC. This gives the protein CATSDLRGHGYTF.

The CDR3 here is CASSSDRVDIQYF. The CDR3 nucleotides are TGTGCCAGCAGCTCTGACAGGGTTGACATTCAGTACTTC. The rearrangement joins TRBV7-2 to TRBJ2-4; 7 nucleotides match TRBD1. CDR1 is SGHTA, CDR2 FQGNSA, per germline. This CDR3 region has 13 residues. Trimming took 4 bases from V and 8 from J; bases not matched to a gene: 5.

This clonotype showed up just a few times. This sequence joins TRBV20-1 and TRBJ2-3; no clear D gene. CDR3 size: 15 residues. V shed 3 bases and J shed 2 bases, with 15 bases lying between them. The V gene's germline CDR1 is DFQATT and CDR2 SNEGSKA (reference sequence). CDR3 loop: CSASLGVVDTDTQYF. The CDR3 bases are TGCAGTGCTAGTCTAGGTGTGGTGGACACAGATACGCAGTATTTT.

J is TRBJ1-5 and V is TRBV27, with D perhaps matching TRBD1 (5 bases). CDR3 length: 14 amino acids. Germline V lookup: CDR1 MNHEY, CDR2 SMNVEV (reference sequence). Trimming shortened V by 2 bases and J by 4 bases, and 9 bases separated the two germline ends. This CDR3 is CASSLREGNQPQHF. The CDR3 nucleotides read TGTGCCAGCAGTTTACGGGAGGGGAATCAGCCCCAGCATTTT.

The J gene is TRBJ2-4, the V gene TRBV15, with TRBD2 matching over 11 bases. The closer fit of TRBJ2-7 to the DNA end suggests the J call may be wrong. The CDR3 runs 14 residues. Germline-derived CDR1 and CDR2 are LNHNV and YYDKDF (reference sequence). This CDR3 reads CATSRGSGRDEQYF. The CDR3 DNA reads TGTGCCACCAGCAGAGGTAGCGGGAGGGACGAGCAGTACTTC.

The rearrangement uses TRBV6-5 and TRBJ1-2; D unresolved. The V end lost 2 bases, the J end lost 4 bases, and 8 bases lay between the germline ends. The germline gives CDR1 MNHEY, CDR2 SVGAGI. The CDR3 length is 13 residues. CDR3 coding DNA: TGTGCCAGCAGTTACGGGCAGGTCTATGGCTACACCTTC. Translated: CASSYGQVYGYTF.

The rearrangement links TRBV6-6 to TRBJ1-4; D is uncertain. The germline V and J ends were trimmed by 6 bases and 8 bases, with 13 bases remaining between them. This CDR3 is built from 13 residues. Germline lookup yields CDR1 MNHNY and CDR2 SVGAGI (reference sequence). CDR3 sequence (DNA): TGTGCCAGCAGGATAAGGGTGGGGGAAAAACTGTTTTTT. Translated: CASRIRVGEKLFF.

The rearrangement links TRBV20-1 to TRBJ2-3; 11 bases are shared with TRBD2. Germline assignment: CDR1 DFQATT and CDR2 SNEGSKA (reference sequence). The CDR3 is 14 amino acids. J was trimmed by 4 bases and V by 6 bases; bases with no gene match: 6. The CDR3 here is CSARTSGGSDTQYF. CDR3 bases: TGCAGTGCGAGAACTAGCGGGGGCTCAGATACGCAGTATTTT.

This chain uses TRBV6-5 with TRBJ2-3; perhaps D is TRBD1 or TRBD2 (5 bases each). V lost 6 bases, J lost 3 bases, and 16 bases lay in between. CDR1 is MNHEY, CDR2 SVGAGI, per germline. The CDR3 runs to 15 residues. The CDR3 protein is CASSPEPGATDTQYF. CDR3 sequence (DNA): TGTGCCAGCAGCCCGGAGCCCGGGGCGACAGATACGCAGTATTTT.

The rearrangement uses TRBV25-1 and TRBJ2-1, with 8 bases fitting TRBD1. The CDR3 runs to 13 residues. Germline-derived CDR1 and CDR2 are MGHDK and SYGVNS. Trimming cost V 3 bases and J 14 bases; bases outside gene matches: 9. This chain's CDR3 is CASSDRGQGREFF. The CDR3 DNA reads TGTGCCAGCAGTGACCGCGGACAGGGACGTGAGTTCTTC.

This sequence joins TRBV2 and TRBJ2-3; 10 bases are shared with TRBD2. CDR1 SNHLY and CDR2 FYNNEI come from the germline V gene. CDR3 length equals 15 residues. Unmatched junction bases numbered 8, after V lost 6 bases and J lost 5 bases. CDR3 sequence reads: CASSPLAGEQDTQYF. The CDR3 DNA reads TGTGCCAGCAGCCCCCTAGCGGGAGAACAAGATACGCAGTATTTT.

This clonotype was seen more than once but under ten times. The rearrangement uses TRBV27 and TRBJ2-1; TRBD2 matches at 7 bases. CDR3 length equals 15 residues. Germline V gene sequence: CDR1 MNHEY, CDR2 SMNVEV (reference sequence). The V segment lost 5 bases and the J segment 2 bases; nucleotides outside the gene matches: 6. The CDR3 protein is CASSRRAGTYNEQFF. The CDR3 nucleotides read TGTGCCAGCAGTCGGCGAGCGGGAACCTACAATGAGCAGTTCTTC.

This clonotype showed up just once. The V and J genes are TRBV29-1 and TRBJ1-6, with D perhaps TRBD1 (5 bases). From germline, CDR1 is SQVTM and CDR2 ANQGSEA. The CDR3 consists of 13 residues. The V end was cut by 5 bases, the J end by 8 bases, with 13 bases between. The CDR3 nucleotides read TGCAGCGTTCGGGTGGGCAGGGATTCACCCCTCCACTTT. Protein: CSVRVGRDSPLHF.

This chain uses TRBV5-1 with TRBJ2-1; TRBD2 matches at 7 bases. The length of the CDR3 is 16 residues. The V segment lost 2 bases and the J segment 6 bases; nucleotides outside the gene matches: 11. The germline V gene encodes CDR1 SGHRS and CDR2 YFSETQ. The CDR3 loop is CASSFSAGESLNEQFF. The CDR3 DNA reads as TGCGCCAGCAGCTTTTCGGCGGGAGAGTCCCTCAATGAGCAGTTCTTC.

V gene TRBV21-1 combines with J gene TRBJ1-2; the DNA was not compared with TRBD1, the D call given in the table. TRBV21-1 is termed a pseudogene. The CDR3 contains 17 residues. CDR3 sequence (DNA): TGTGCCAGCAGCAAAGAGAAACGGGGGGTAGGATGGTATGGCTACACCTTC. Encoded protein: CASSKEKRGVGWYGYTF.

The rearrangement links TRBV9 to TRBJ2-3; D not certain. The germline V gene has CDR1 SGDLS and CDR2 YYNGEE. Trimming left V 0 bases short and J 3 bases short, with 8 bases between. The CDR3 spans 14 residues. CDR3 nucleotides: TGTGCCAGCAGCGTAGGTCAGGCTACAGATACGCAGTATTTT. It encodes CASSVGQATDTQYF.

V gene TRBV4-1 combines with J gene TRBJ2-5, with D possibly being TRBD2 (6 bases). V shed 1 base and J shed 4 bases, with 16 bases lying between them. There are 16 residues in the CDR3. Germline CDR1 and CDR2: MGHRA and YSYEKL. CDR3 amino acids: CASSQGPGGPRETQYF. DNA for the CDR3: TGCGCCAGCAGCCAAGGCCCCGGAGGGCCCAGAGAGACCCAGTACTTC.

This chain uses TRBV20-1 with TRBJ2-1; 10 bases line up with TRBD2. The length of the CDR3 is 16 residues. V trimming: 6 bases; J trimming: 1 base; junction bases outside the gene matches: 9. CDR1 DFQATT and CDR2 SNEGSKA come from the germline V gene (reference sequence). CDR3 nucleotides: TGCAGTGCAATAGGTAGCGGGGGGCCGTCCTACAATGAGCAGTTCTTC. Protein product: CSAIGSGGPSYNEQFF.